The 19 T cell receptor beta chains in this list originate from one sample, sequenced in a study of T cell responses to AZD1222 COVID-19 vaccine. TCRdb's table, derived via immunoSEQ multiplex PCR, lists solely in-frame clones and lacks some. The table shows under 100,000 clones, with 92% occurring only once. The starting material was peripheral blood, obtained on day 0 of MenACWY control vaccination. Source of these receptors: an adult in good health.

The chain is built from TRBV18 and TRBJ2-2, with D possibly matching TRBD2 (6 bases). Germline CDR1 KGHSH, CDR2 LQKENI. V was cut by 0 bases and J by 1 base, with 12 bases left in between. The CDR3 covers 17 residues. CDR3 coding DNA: TGTGCCAGCTCACCACCGCAGGCCGGGAGGAACACCGGGGAGCTGTTTTTT. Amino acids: CASSPPQAGRNTGELFF.

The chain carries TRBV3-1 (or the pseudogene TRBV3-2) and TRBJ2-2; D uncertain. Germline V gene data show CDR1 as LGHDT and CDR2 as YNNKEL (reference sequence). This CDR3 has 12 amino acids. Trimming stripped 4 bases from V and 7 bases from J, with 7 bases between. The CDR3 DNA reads TGTGCCAGCAGCCCTCTTGGCGGGGAGCTGTTTTTT. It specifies CASSPLGGELFF.

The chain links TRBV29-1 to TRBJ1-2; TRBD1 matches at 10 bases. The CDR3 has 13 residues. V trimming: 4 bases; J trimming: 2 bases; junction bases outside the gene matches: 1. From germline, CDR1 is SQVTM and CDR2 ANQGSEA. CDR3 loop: CSVGQGANYGYTF. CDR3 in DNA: TGCAGCGTTGGACAGGGGGCGAACTATGGCTACACCTTC.

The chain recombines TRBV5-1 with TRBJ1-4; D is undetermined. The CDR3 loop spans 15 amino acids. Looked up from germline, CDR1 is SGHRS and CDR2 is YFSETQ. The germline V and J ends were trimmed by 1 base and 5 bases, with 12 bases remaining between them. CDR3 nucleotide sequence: TGCGCCAGCAGCTTGAGGTCGAACCTGAATGAAAAACTGTTTTTT. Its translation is CASSLRSNLNEKLFF.

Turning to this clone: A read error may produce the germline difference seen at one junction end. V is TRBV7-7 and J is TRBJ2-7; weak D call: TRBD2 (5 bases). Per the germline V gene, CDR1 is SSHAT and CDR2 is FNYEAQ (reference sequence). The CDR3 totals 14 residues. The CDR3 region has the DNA TGTGCTAGCAGCTTACGTCTTGGGGAGTACGAGCAGTACTTC. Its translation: CASSLRLGEYEQYF.

CDR3: CASSQTRQSPLHF. For the CDR3, the DNA is TGCGCCAGCAGCCAAACAAGACAGTCACCCCTCCACTTT. The chain combines TRBV4-3 with TRBJ1-6; TRBD1 is a possible D gene (5 bases). Trimming shortened V by 2 bases and J by 10 bases, and 9 bases separated the two germline ends. CDR1 and CDR2 from the germline V gene are LGHNA and YSLEER. CDR3 size: 13 residues.

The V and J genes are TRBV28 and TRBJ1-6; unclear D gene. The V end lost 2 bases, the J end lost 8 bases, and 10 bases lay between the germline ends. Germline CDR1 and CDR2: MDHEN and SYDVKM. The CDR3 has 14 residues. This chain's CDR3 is CASSLGRRYSPLHF. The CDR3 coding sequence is TGTGCCAGCAGTTTAGGCAGGAGATATTCACCCCTCCACTTT.

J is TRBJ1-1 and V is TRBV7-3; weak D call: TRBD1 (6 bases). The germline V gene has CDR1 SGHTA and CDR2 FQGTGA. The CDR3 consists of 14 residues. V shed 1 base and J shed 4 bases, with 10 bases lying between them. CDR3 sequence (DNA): TGTGCCAGCAGCTTAAAGGGGGAGTTCACTGAAGCTTTCTTT. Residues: CASSLKGEFTEAFF.

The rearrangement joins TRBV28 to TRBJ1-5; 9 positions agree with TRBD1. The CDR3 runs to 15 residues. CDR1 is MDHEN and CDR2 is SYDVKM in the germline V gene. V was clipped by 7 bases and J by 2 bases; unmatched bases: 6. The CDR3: CASTKQGAGNQPQHF. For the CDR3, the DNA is TGTGCCAGCACCAAACAGGGGGCGGGCAATCAGCCCCAGCATTTT.

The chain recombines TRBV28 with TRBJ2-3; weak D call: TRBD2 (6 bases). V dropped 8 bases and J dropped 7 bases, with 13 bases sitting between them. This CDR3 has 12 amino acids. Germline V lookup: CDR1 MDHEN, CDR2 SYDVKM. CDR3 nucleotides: TGTGCCAGCCGGGCGGGAACCCATACGCAGTATTTT. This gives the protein CASRAGTHTQYF.

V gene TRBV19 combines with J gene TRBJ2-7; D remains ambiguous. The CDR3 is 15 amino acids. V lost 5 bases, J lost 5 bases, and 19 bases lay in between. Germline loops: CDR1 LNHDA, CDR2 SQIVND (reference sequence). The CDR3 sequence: CASSQHRTYRDEQYF. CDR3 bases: TGTGCCAGTAGTCAACACAGAACCTATCGGGACGAGCAGTACTTC. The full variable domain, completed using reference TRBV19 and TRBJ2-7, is DGGITQSPKYLFRKEGQNVTLSCEQNLNHDAMYWYRQDPGQGLRLIYYSQIVNDFQKGDIAEGYSVSREKKESFPLTVTSAQKNPTAFYLCASSQHRTYRDEQYFGPGTRLTVT.

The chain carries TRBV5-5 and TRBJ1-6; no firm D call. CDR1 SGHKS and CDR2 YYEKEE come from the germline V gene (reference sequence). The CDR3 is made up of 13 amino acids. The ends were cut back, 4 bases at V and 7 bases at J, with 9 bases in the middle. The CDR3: CASSVEENSPLHF. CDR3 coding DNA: TGTGCCAGCAGCGTGGAGGAGAATTCACCCCTCCACTTT.

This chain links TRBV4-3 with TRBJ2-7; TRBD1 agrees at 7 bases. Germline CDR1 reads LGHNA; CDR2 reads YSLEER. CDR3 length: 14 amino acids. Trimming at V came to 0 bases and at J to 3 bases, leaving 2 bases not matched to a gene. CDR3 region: CASSQETGDYEQYF. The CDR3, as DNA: TGCGCCAGCAGCCAAGAAACAGGGGACTACGAGCAGTACTTC.

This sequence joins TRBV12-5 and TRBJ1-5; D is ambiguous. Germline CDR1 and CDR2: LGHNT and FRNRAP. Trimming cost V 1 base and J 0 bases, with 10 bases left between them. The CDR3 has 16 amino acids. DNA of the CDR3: TGTGCTAGTGGTTTGGAGGGAGCAGTTAGCAATCAGCCCCAGCATTTT. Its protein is CASGLEGAVSNQPQHF.

CDR3 residues: CASSQEVREKLFF. DNA of the CDR3: TGCGCCAGCAGCCAAGAGGTTCGTGAAAAACTGTTTTTT. The V gene is TRBV4-3, the J gene TRBJ1-4; D ambiguous. The length of the CDR3 is 13 residues. Trimming removed 0 bases from V and 7 bases from J, with 6 bases in between. CDR1 and CDR2 (germline): LGHNA, YSLEER.

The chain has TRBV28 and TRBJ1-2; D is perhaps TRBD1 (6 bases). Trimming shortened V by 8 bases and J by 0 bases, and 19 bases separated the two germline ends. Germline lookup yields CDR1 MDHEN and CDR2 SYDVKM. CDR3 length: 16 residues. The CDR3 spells CASVGTDRTANYGYTF. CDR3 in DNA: TGTGCCAGCGTTGGAACAGACAGGACCGCTAACTATGGCTACACCTTC.

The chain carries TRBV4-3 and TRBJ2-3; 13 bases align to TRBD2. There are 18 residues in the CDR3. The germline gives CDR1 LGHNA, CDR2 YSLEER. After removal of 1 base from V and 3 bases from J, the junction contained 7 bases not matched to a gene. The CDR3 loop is CASSQVGGLAGFTDTQYF. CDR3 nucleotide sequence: TGCGCCAGCAGCCAAGTCGGGGGACTAGCGGGATTTACAGATACGCAGTATTTT.

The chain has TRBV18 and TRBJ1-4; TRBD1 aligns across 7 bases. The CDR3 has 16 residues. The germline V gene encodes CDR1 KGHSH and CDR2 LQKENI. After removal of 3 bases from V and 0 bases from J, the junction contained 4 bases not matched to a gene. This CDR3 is CASSPRGVTTNEKLFF. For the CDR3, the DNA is TGTGCCAGCTCACCCAGGGGGGTGACAACTAATGAAAAACTGTTTTTT.

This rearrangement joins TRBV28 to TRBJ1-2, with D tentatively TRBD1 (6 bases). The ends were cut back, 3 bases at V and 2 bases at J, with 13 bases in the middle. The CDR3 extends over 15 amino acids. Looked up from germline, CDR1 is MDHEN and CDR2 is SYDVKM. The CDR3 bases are TGTGCCAGCAGTTTTGTAGGGGGGCGAAACTATGGCTACACCTTC. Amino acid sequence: CASSFVGGRNYGYTF.